A selection of T cell receptor beta chains follows, all from one sample in a study of blood T cell repertoires in COVID-19. The data were produced by immunoSEQ multiplex PCR, yet TCRdb's version contains in-frame clones alone and is incomplete. The sample includes approximately 78,000 clones, approximately 91% of them seen just once. What was sequenced was peripheral blood. These receptors were taken from a man aged 50 or older with acute or convalescent COVID-19. Both conserved end residues are part of each CDR3. Fields, in order: clone size, J gene, D gene, CDR3 length, V gene, CDR3 protein, CDR3 DNA. A D gene is named only where the DNA matches it firmly. Clone size is stated in some rows and not others, as once, few, many or a class when expanded.

>.|TRBJ2-2|.|17|TRBV6-1
CASSEAGGGQRTGELFF
TGTGCCAGCAGTGAAGCGGGGGGGGGACAACGCACCGGGGAGCTGTTTTTT
>.|TRBJ1-4|.|14|TRBV5-1
CASSLATTNEKLFF
TGCGCCAGCAGCTTGGCAACAACTAATGAAAAACTGTTTTTT
>.|TRBJ1-5|TRBD1|15|TRBV6-5
CASSYTGQANQPQHF
TGTGCCAGCAGTTACACGGGACAGGCCAATCAGCCCCAGCATTTT
>.|TRBJ1-1|.|13|TRBV27
CASSREENTRAFF
TGTGCCAGCAGTCGGGAAGAAAACACTCGGGCTTTCTTT
>.|TRBJ2-7|.|14|TRBV9
CASSVTDLPYEQYF
TGTGCCAGCAGCGTAACGGACTTACCCTACGAGCAGTACTTC
>.|TRBJ2-7|TRBD2|14|TRBV24-1
CATSDCGGSYEQYF
TGTGCCACCAGTGATTGCGGGGGCTCCTACGAGCAGTACTTC
>.|TRBJ1-5|TRBD1|16|TRBV6-5
CASSLSGRGLGQPQHF
TGTGCCAGCAGTTTATCAGGCAGGGGGCTGGGACAGCCCCAGCATTTT
>.|TRBJ2-4|.|16|TRBV5-1
CASSATGFESKNIQYF
TGCGCCAGCAGCGCAACAGGGTTTGAGTCCAAAAACATTCAGTACTTC
>.|TRBJ2-3|TRBD2|16|TRBV7-3
CASSLSSRGGLDTQYF
TGTGCCAGCAGCTTATCGTCCCGGGGGGGCCTGGATACGCAGTATTTT
>.|TRBJ1-5|.|13|TRBV4-1
CASSQETRRPQHF
TGCGCCAGCAGCCAAGAGACTAGGAGGCCCCAGCATTTT
>once|TRBJ2-1|TRBD1|13|TRBV5-1
CASSTGQNNEQFF
TGCGCCAGCAGCACGGGACAGAACAATGAGCAGTTCTTC
>.|TRBJ2-3|TRBD2|14|TRBV2
CASIPGGPVDTQYF
TGTGCCAGCATTCCGGGGGGGCCAGTAGATACGCAGTATTTT
>.|TRBJ1-5|TRBD1|15|TRBV19
CASSIRQGAYQPQHF
TGTGCCAGTAGTATTCGACAGGGGGCCTATCAGCCCCAGCATTTT
>once|TRBJ2-2|TRBD1|15|TRBV6-5
CASNPGQGTPGELFF
TGTGCCAGCAACCCGGGACAGGGGACACCGGGGGAGCTGTTTTTT
>.|TRBJ2-5|TRBD1|15|TRBV28
CASSLGQGSRETQYF
TGTGCCAGCAGCCTCGGACAGGGGAGTAGGGAGACCCAGTACTTC
>.|TRBJ1-3|TRBD1|14|TRBV15
CATNPGTAGNTIYF
TGTGCCACCAATCCAGGGACAGCTGGAAACACCATATATTTT
>.|TRBJ2-7|TRBD1|13|TRBV19
CASSGQGIYEQYF
TGTGCCAGTAGCGGACAGGGTATATACGAGCAGTACTTC
>.|TRBJ1-4|.|14|TRBV15
CATSRATPPARLFF
TGTGCCACCAGCAGAGCTACTCCCCCAGCCAGGCTGTTTTTT
>.|TRBJ2-7|TRBD2|15|TRBV12-5
CASGLAAGGRYEQYF
TGTGCTAGTGGTTTGGCCGCGGGGGGGCGTTACGAGCAGTACTTC
>.|TRBJ2-1|TRBD1|17|TRBV24-1
CATHPPGQASSYNEQFF
TGTGCCACCCACCCACCCGGACAGGCTAGCTCCTACAATGAGCAGTTCTTC
>.|TRBJ2-1|.|15|TRBV29-1
CSVELPLSPYNEQFF
TGCAGCGTTGAACTACCCCTTAGCCCCTACAATGAGCAGTTCTTC
>.|TRBJ1-3|TRBD1|16|TRBV30
CAWSFHPDRSGNTIYF
TGTGCCTGGAGTTTCCACCCGGACAGGTCTGGAAACACCATATATTTT
>.|TRBJ1-1|TRBD1|17|TRBV18
CASSPIWDRGLDTEAFF
TGTGCCAGCTCACCCATCTGGGACAGGGGGCTGGATACTGAAGCTTTCTTT
>once|TRBJ1-2|TRBD1|13|TRBV5-6
CASTPTGIYGYTF
TGTGCCAGCACCCCGACAGGGATCTATGGCTACACCTTC
>.|TRBJ2-5|.|12|TRBV18
CASSGVYETQYF
TGTGCCAGCTCGGGAGTATATGAGACCCAGTACTTC
>.|TRBJ1-2|.|12|TRBV11-2
CASSPQGYGYTF
TGTGCCAGCAGCCCACAGGGTTATGGCTACACCTTC
>.|TRBJ2-2|.|13|TRBV5-1
CASSSQNTGELFF
TGCGCCAGCAGCTCCCAGAACACCGGGGAGCTGTTTTTT
>.|TRBJ1-5|TRBD1|16|TRBV19
CASSVRTGISNQPQHF
TGTGCCAGTAGTGTCCGGACAGGGATTAGCAATCAGCCCCAGCATTTT
>.|TRBJ2-7|TRBD2|14|TRBV10-1
CASSESGTSYEQYF
TGCGCCAGCAGTGAGAGCGGGACGTCCTACGAGCAGTACTTC
>.|TRBJ2-3|.|15|TRBV6-2/TRBV6-3
CASSVLGGSTDTQYF
TGTGCCAGCAGTGTCCTGGGGGGTAGCACAGATACGCAGTATTTT
>.|TRBJ2-3|TRBD1|15|TRBV27
CASSSRDRDTDTQYF
TGTGCCAGCAGTTCCCGGGACAGAGACACAGATACGCAGTATTTT